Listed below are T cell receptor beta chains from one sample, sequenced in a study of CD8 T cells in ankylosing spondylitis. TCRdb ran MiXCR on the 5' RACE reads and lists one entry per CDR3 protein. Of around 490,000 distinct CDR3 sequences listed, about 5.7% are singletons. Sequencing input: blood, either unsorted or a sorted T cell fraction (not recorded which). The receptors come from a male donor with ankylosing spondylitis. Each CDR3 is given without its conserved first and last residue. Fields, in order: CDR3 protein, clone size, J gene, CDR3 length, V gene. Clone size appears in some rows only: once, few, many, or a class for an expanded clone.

CDR3 protein: ASRWTGQGAYEQY
clone size: -
J gene: TRBJ2-7
CDR3 length: 13
V gene: TRBV7-2

CDR3 protein: ASSPGQANSPLH
clone size: -
J gene: TRBJ1-6
CDR3 length: 12
V gene: TRBV7-3

CDR3 protein: SAGLLTSGITDTQY
clone size: few
J gene: TRBJ2-3
CDR3 length: 14
V gene: TRBV20-1

CDR3 protein: ASSSDRGPSYKQY
clone size: -
J gene: TRBJ2-7
CDR3 length: 13
V gene: TRBV27

CDR3 protein: ASSWDALSSYEQY
clone size: many
J gene: TRBJ2-7
CDR3 length: 13
V gene: TRBV4-1

CDR3 protein: ASSYRGDLGTQY
clone size: -
J gene: TRBJ2-3
CDR3 length: 12
V gene: TRBV6-2/TRBV6-3

CDR3 protein: ASSYLRGQGETQY
clone size: many
J gene: TRBJ2-5
CDR3 length: 13
V gene: TRBV6-5

CDR3 protein: AISESQGKNIQY
clone size: many
J gene: TRBJ2-4
CDR3 length: 12
V gene: TRBV10-3

CDR3 protein: ASTPPGGQEAF
clone size: many
J gene: TRBJ1-1
CDR3 length: 11
V gene: TRBV7-9

CDR3 protein: ASSLNRVSNQPQH
clone size: many
J gene: TRBJ1-5
CDR3 length: 13
V gene: TRBV5-1

CDR3 protein: ASRSGTGNTGELF
clone size: many
J gene: TRBJ2-2
CDR3 length: 13
V gene: TRBV5-1

CDR3 protein: ASSDTPHYGYT
clone size: many
J gene: TRBJ1-2
CDR3 length: 11
V gene: TRBV7-8

CDR3 protein: SARERTKKSFYEQY
clone size: many
J gene: TRBJ2-7
CDR3 length: 14
V gene: TRBV20-1

CDR3 protein: ASSSDGQPGNTIY
clone size: many
J gene: TRBJ1-3
CDR3 length: 13
V gene: TRBV6-2/TRBV6-3

CDR3 protein: ASSLSQTRGIDTQY
clone size: few
J gene: TRBJ2-3
CDR3 length: 14
V gene: TRBV5-1

CDR3 protein: ASSLTREKLF
clone size: many
J gene: TRBJ1-4
CDR3 length: 10
V gene: TRBV5-6

CDR3 protein: ASSLAYGTDTQY
clone size: many
J gene: TRBJ2-3
CDR3 length: 12
V gene: TRBV5-1

CDR3 protein: ASSLLAGGNEQF
clone size: many
J gene: TRBJ2-1
CDR3 length: 12
V gene: TRBV27

CDR3 protein: ASSPRQGEQPQH
clone size: many
J gene: TRBJ1-5
CDR3 length: 12
V gene: TRBV7-2

CDR3 protein: ASSFSSQTGNEQF
clone size: many
J gene: TRBJ2-1
CDR3 length: 13
V gene: TRBV5-1

CDR3 protein: ASSLAGTDQETQY
clone size: many
J gene: TRBJ2-5
CDR3 length: 13
V gene: TRBV5-1

CDR3 protein: ASSFERDGEAF
clone size: many
J gene: TRBJ1-1
CDR3 length: 11
V gene: TRBV5-1

CDR3 protein: SARVARGLAGGEQY
clone size: -
J gene: TRBJ2-7
CDR3 length: 14
V gene: TRBV20-1

CDR3 protein: ASSPPASQPYEQY
clone size: many
J gene: TRBJ2-7
CDR3 length: 13
V gene: TRBV28

CDR3 protein: ASTYGSPSYNEQF
clone size: -
J gene: TRBJ2-1
CDR3 length: 13
V gene: TRBV6-2/TRBV6-3

CDR3 protein: ASSSSGGLTDTQY
clone size: many
J gene: TRBJ2-3
CDR3 length: 13
V gene: TRBV5-1

CDR3 protein: ASRDPGQGRTGELF
clone size: many
J gene: TRBJ2-2
CDR3 length: 14
V gene: TRBV12-3/TRBV12-4

CDR3 protein: ASSPSGAGTGELF
clone size: -
J gene: TRBJ2-2
CDR3 length: 13
V gene: TRBV7-3

CDR3 protein: ASSLTGPNTIY
clone size: many
J gene: TRBJ1-3
CDR3 length: 11
V gene: TRBV12-3/TRBV12-4

CDR3 protein: ASRPGTPPGTQY
clone size: -
J gene: TRBJ2-5
CDR3 length: 12
V gene: TRBV28

CDR3 protein: ASSQEGTASNSPLH
clone size: few
J gene: TRBJ1-6
CDR3 length: 14
V gene: TRBV4-2